This T cell receptor beta chain originates from a study of blood T cells in healthy people across ages (dated by TCRdb to about 2015). Looking at the study overall: Template switching captured roughly one uniquely barcoded TCR beta cDNA molecule per two T cells in model experiments. To track age-related changes in TCR beta repertoire diversity, the study relied on deep sequencing normalized with unique cDNA molecular identifiers. Donors were grouped into four age groups: young (average approximately 16 years), middle-aged (39), aged (over 55) and long-lived (82). To avoid experimental bias, donors of different ages were spread randomly across the sequencing lanes. The study analyzed two additional independent replicas of 1 million unique cDNA reads from the same blood draw for two donors, one aged 18 to 30 and one aged 80 or older.

General study outcomes and caveats: Donor CMV infection status was unknown, potentially confounding age-related changes in expanded clonotypes. The long-lived group showed more naive CD4+ T cells, fewer expanded clones and increased TCR diversity than the aged group, suggesting age selection. Observed TCR beta diversity correlated strongly with the percentage of naive T cells measured by flow cytometry. Total diversity estimates from one million sequenced T cells were considered lower bounds and underestimates. Because profiling used bulk unsorted PBMCs, naive and antigen-experienced compartments could not be compared conclusively. Observed TCR beta diversity per million T cells fell roughly linearly with age, and a significant reduction was already apparent by age roughly 41.

The library was produced with 5' RACE. Sequencing used an Illumina HiSeq 2500. A second about 6 to 11 cycle PCR used a sample-barcoded 5' primer and a J-beta primer mix. A unique molecular identifier was introduced onto each TCR beta cDNA molecule by a template-switch 5' adaptor carrying 12 random nucleotides. At least 2.5 million CDR3-containing paired-end reads were obtained from each sample. All of the RNA was converted into first-strand cDNA using the Mint cDNA synthesis kit, with a TRBC-specific oligonucleotide serving as the primer. Following uracil-DNA glycosylase treatment, a first 18-cycle PCR with universal primers M1SS and BC2_uni_R was performed on all cDNA. Processing in the source paper ran as follows. Normalization of each sample was performed by random selection of 1 million high-quality reads, each carrying a distinct molecular identifier. Instead of being binned into consensus sequences, reads with shared molecular identifiers were discarded. CDR3 identification, clonotype clustering and error correction used MiTCR with a Q25 quality threshold and the strictest error-elimination algorithm. A nonparametric unseen species model with Euler transformation was used to estimate a lower bound on total TCR beta diversity. TCRdb reworked the public reads: Q25 trimming with fastp, MiXCR clone assembly, productive beta chains retained. Rows are combined by CDR3 protein, so each entry shows the most common genes and DNA. It is TCRdb's table, rather than the study itself, that gives the V and J calls and clone size. A total of approximately 830,000 distinct CDR3 sequences appear in this sample, 62% of them only once. The ten most abundant clones make up roughly a quarter of the sample.

The V and J ends are trimmed by 0 bases and 8 bases, leaving 3 bases between them. The CDR3 covers 11 residues, taking in both the cysteine and the phenylalanine. Kept here is only the CDR3 DNA, which spans 33 bases and is read in frame from base 1. CDR1 and CDR2, looked up from the germline V gene, are SGHRS and YFSETQ. The roughly 39 donors, aged about 6 to 95 years, were systemically healthy Caucasian individuals from Russia. Approximately 9 milliliters of peripheral blood were collected from each donor into EDTA-treated Vacutainer tubes. Ficoll-Paque density-gradient centrifugation was used to isolate PBMCs, with at least 6.5 million per sample. Total RNA was extracted from PBMCs with Trizol reagent, with at least 6 micrograms obtained per sample. For every donor, an aliquot of PBMCs went through flow cytometry to measure the percentages of naive CD45RAhigh/CD27high T cells. About this clonotype itself: What this receptor recognizes is not known. No much larger clone is present one base from it, and per-base qualities are unavailable.

Here the chain combines TRBV5-1 and TRBJ2-4; the D gene assignment is ambiguous. Sequenced material: blood. This sequence originates from a man younger than 45 in good health. The CDR3 reads as follows: CASSLDDIQYF. The nucleotide sequence reads as follows: TGCGCCAGCAGCTTGGATGACATTCAGTACTTC. With the portions outside the CDR3 filled from the reference TRBV5-1 and TRBJ2-4 genes, the complete variable region becomes KAGVTQTPRYLIKTRGQQVTLSCSPISGHRSVSWYQQTPGQGLQFLFEYFSETQRNKGNFPGRFSGRQFSNSRSEMNVSTLELGDSALYLCASSLDDIQYFGAGTRLSVL.